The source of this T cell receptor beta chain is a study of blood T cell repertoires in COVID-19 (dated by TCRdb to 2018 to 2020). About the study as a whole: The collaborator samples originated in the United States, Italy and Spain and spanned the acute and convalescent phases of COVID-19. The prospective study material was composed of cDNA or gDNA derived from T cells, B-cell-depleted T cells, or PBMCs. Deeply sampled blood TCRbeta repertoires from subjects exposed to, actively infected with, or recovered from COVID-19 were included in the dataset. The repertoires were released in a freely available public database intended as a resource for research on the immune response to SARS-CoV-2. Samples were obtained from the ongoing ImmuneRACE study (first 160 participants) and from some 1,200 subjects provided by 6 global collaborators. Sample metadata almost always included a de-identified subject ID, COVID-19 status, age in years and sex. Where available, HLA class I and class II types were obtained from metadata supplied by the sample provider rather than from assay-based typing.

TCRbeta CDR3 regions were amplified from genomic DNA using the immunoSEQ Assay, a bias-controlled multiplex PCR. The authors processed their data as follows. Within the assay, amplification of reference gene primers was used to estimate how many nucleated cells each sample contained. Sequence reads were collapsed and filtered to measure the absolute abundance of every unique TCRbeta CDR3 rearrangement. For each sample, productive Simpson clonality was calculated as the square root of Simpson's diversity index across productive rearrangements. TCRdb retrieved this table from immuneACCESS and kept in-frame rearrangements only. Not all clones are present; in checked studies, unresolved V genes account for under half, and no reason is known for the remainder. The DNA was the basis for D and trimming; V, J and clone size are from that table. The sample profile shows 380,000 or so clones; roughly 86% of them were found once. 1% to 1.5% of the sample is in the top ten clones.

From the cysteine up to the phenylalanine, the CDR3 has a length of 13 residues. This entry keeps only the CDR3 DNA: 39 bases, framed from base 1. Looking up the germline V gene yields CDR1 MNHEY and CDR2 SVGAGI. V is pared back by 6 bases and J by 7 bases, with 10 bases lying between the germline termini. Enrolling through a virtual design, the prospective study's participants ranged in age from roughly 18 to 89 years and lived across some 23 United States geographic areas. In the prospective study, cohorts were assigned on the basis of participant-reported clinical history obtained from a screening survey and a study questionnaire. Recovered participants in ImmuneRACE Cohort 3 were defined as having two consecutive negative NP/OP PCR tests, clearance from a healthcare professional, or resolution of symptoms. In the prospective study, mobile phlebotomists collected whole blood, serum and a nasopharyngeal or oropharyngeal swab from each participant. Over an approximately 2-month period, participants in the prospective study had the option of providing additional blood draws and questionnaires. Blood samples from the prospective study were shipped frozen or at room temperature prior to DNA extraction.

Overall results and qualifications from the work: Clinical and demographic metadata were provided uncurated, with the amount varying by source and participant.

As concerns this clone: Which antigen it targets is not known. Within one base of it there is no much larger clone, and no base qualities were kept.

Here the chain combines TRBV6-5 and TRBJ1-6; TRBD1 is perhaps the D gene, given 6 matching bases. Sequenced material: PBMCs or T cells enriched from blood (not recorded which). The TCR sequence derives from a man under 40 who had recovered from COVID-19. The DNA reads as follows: TGTGCCAGCAGAAGGGACACAAATTCACCCCTCCACTTT. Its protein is CASRRDTNSPLHF.